Below are 2 T cell receptor beta chains sequenced from a single sample in a study of response to subunit inactivated influenza vaccine. TCRdb reprocessed the RT-PCR reads via MiXCR and lists one record per CDR3 protein. The sample gives about 800,000 distinct CDR3 sequences, about 20% of which show up once; 9.5% to 13% is in the top ten. The source material was PBMCs from blood, sampled roughly 5 days after vaccination. The receptors stem from a man between 45 and 60 years old who received an inactivated influenza vaccine.

This chain joins TRBV4-3 and TRBJ2-6, with 12 bases identical to TRBD2. Germline V gene lookup returns CDR1 LGHNA and CDR2 YSLEER. The CDR3 has 19 residues. V shed 1 base, J shed 0 bases, and the junction held 4 bases outside the gene matches. CDR3 sequence reads: CASSQATTSGSSGANVLTF. Here the CDR3 DNA reads TGCGCCAGCAGCCAAGCTACGACTAGCGGGAGCTCTGGGGCCAACGTCCTGACTTTC.

This clonotype was found many times. This chain uses TRBV6-1 with TRBJ2-1; D may be TRBD1 or TRBD2 (6 bases each). This CDR3 region has 13 residues. The V end was cut by 11 bases, the J end by 4 bases, with 15 bases between. CDR1 is MNHNS and CDR2 is SASEGT in the germline V gene. CDR3 in DNA: TGTGCCGGGGGGCTAGCGCATTACAATGAGCAGTTCTTC. The encoded protein is CAGGLAHYNEQFF.